These T cell receptor beta chains were read from a single sample in a study of beta chain features in type 1 diabetes. TCRdb's copy holds only in-frame clones and misses some; the assay was immunoSEQ multiplex PCR. The table has around 650,000 clones, roughly an eighth seen once. Material: naive CD4+ T cells from blood. Receptors were obtained from a man aged 30 to 45 with type 1 diabetes. Both conserved end residues are part of each CDR3. Each record gives: J gene, D gene, V gene, clone size, CDR3 protein, CDR3 DNA. The D gene is left open where the match is weak. Expanded clones are given a class, and other clones once, few, many or no size at all.

j_call: TRBJ2-7
d_call: TRBD2
v_call: TRBV19
clone_size: few
cdr3_aa: CASSPYLGAGGLYEQYF
cdr3_nt: TGTGCCAGTAGTCCCTATCTAGGTGCGGGGGGCTTATACGAGCAGTACTTC

j_call: TRBJ2-7
d_call: NA
v_call: TRBV30
clone_size: few
cdr3_aa: CACGTRNSYEQYF
cdr3_nt: TGTGCCTGTGGGACAAGGAATTCCTACGAGCAGTACTTC

j_call: TRBJ1-5
d_call: TRBD1
v_call: TRBV7-2
clone_size: NA
cdr3_aa: CASSQTGNSNQPQHF
cdr3_nt: TGTGCCAGCAGCCAGACAGGGAATAGCAATCAGCCCCAGCATTTT

j_call: TRBJ2-7
d_call: TRBD2
v_call: TRBV27
clone_size: NA
cdr3_aa: CASSLAVGLAGNYEQYF
cdr3_nt: TGTGCCAGCAGTTTGGCGGTTGGACTAGCGGGGAACTACGAGCAGTACTTC

j_call: TRBJ1-5
d_call: NA
v_call: TRBV19
clone_size: NA
cdr3_aa: CASSMEGPVDQPQHF
cdr3_nt: TGTGCCAGTAGTATGGAGGGCCCGGTGGATCAGCCCCAGCATTTT

j_call: TRBJ2-1
d_call: NA
v_call: TRBV30
clone_size: few
cdr3_aa: CAWSGSSYNEQFF
cdr3_nt: TGTGCCTGGAGTGGGAGCTCCTACAATGAGCAGTTCTTC

j_call: TRBJ2-5
d_call: NA
v_call: TRBV18
clone_size: NA
cdr3_aa: CASSPPSEGETQYF
cdr3_nt: TGTGCCAGCTCACCACCGAGTGAAGGGGAGACCCAGTACTTC

j_call: TRBJ1-2
d_call: TRBD1
v_call: TRBV7-2
clone_size: few
cdr3_aa: CASSPDRVKYGYTF
cdr3_nt: TGTGCCAGCAGCCCGGACAGGGTCAAATATGGCTACACCTTC

j_call: TRBJ1-2
d_call: NA
v_call: TRBV29-1
clone_size: few
cdr3_aa: CSVEDRSAVGKDGYTF
cdr3_nt: TGCAGCGTTGAAGATAGGAGTGCCGTCGGGAAAGATGGCTACACCTTC

j_call: TRBJ2-5
d_call: TRBD1
v_call: TRBV5-1
clone_size: NA
cdr3_aa: CASTIQGQGQETQYF
cdr3_nt: TGCGCCAGCACGATCCAGGGACAGGGTCAAGAGACCCAGTACTTC

j_call: TRBJ2-7
d_call: TRBD1
v_call: TRBV25-1
clone_size: few
cdr3_aa: CASSESGGQGAHEQYF
cdr3_nt: TGTGCCAGCAGTGAATCCGGGGGACAGGGTGCCCACGAGCAGTACTTC

j_call: TRBJ2-5
d_call: TRBD1
v_call: TRBV4-3
clone_size: NA
cdr3_aa: CASSQGVWDRETQYF
cdr3_nt: TGCGCCAGCAGCCAAGGAGTTTGGGACAGGGAGACCCAGTACTTC

j_call: TRBJ2-3
d_call: TRBD2
v_call: TRBV25-1
clone_size: NA
cdr3_aa: CASNDLREGTQYF
cdr3_nt: TGTGCCAGCAACGACCTCAGGGAGGGTACGCAGTATTTT

j_call: TRBJ2-5
d_call: NA
v_call: TRBV4-3
clone_size: NA
cdr3_aa: CASSQVPGSQETQYF
cdr3_nt: TGCGCCAGCAGCCAAGTCCCTGGCTCGCAAGAGACCCAGTACTTC

j_call: TRBJ1-2
d_call: TRBD1
v_call: TRBV2
clone_size: few
cdr3_aa: CASSLGQGASYGYTF
cdr3_nt: TGTGCCAGCAGCCTGGGACAGGGGGCTAGCTATGGCTACACCTTC

j_call: TRBJ1-5
d_call: TRBD1
v_call: TRBV6-6
clone_size: NA
cdr3_aa: CASTVARQGARQPQHF
cdr3_nt: TGTGCCAGTACTGTCGCGAGACAGGGGGCAAGGCAGCCCCAGCATTTT

j_call: TRBJ2-5
d_call: TRBD2
v_call: TRBV10-3
clone_size: NA
cdr3_aa: CAISAGRGQETQYF
cdr3_nt: TGTGCCATCAGTGCAGGGAGGGGCCAAGAGACCCAGTACTTC

j_call: TRBJ2-5
d_call: TRBD2
v_call: TRBV5-4
clone_size: few
cdr3_aa: CASLEGGLAGQETQYF
cdr3_nt: TGTGCCAGCTTGGAGGGCGGACTAGCGGGACAAGAGACCCAGTACTTC

j_call: TRBJ2-7
d_call: NA
v_call: TRBV28
clone_size: NA
cdr3_aa: CASSLPQGGGEQYF
cdr3_nt: TGTGCCAGCAGTTTACCGCAGGGGGGAGGCGAGCAGTACTTC

j_call: TRBJ2-6
d_call: NA
v_call: TRBV14
clone_size: few
cdr3_aa: CASSPGAWGANVLTF
cdr3_nt: TGTGCCAGCAGCCCTGGGGCGTGGGGGGCCAACGTCCTGACTTTC

j_call: TRBJ1-6
d_call: NA
v_call: TRBV30
clone_size: NA
cdr3_aa: CAQGRSNSPLHF
cdr3_nt: TGTGCCCAGGGGAGGAGTAATTCACCCCTCCACTTT

j_call: TRBJ1-5
d_call: NA
v_call: TRBV19
clone_size: few
cdr3_aa: CASSILGGSNQPQHF
cdr3_nt: TGTGCCAGTAGTATATTGGGGGGTAGCAATCAGCCCCAGCATTTT

j_call: TRBJ2-4
d_call: NA
v_call: TRBV6-1
clone_size: few
cdr3_aa: CASYGLAKNIQYF
cdr3_nt: TGTGCCAGCTATGGACTAGCCAAAAACATTCAGTACTTC

j_call: TRBJ2-5
d_call: TRBD1
v_call: TRBV29-1
clone_size: NA
cdr3_aa: CSVEAGTASQETQYF
cdr3_nt: TGCAGCGTTGAAGCCGGGACAGCCAGCCAAGAGACCCAGTACTTC

j_call: TRBJ2-4
d_call: TRBD2
v_call: TRBV7-9
clone_size: NA
cdr3_aa: CASSSESGAAQTWYF
cdr3_nt: TGTGCCAGCAGCTCCGAAAGCGGGGCGGCCCAAACCTGGTACTTC

j_call: TRBJ2-3
d_call: TRBD2
v_call: TRBV30
clone_size: NA
cdr3_aa: CAWRRSGGTDTQYF
cdr3_nt: TGTGCCTGGAGGCGAAGCGGGGGTACAGATACGCAGTATTTT

j_call: TRBJ1-2
d_call: TRBD1
v_call: TRBV7-6
clone_size: NA
cdr3_aa: CASSSLGQGQGDYGYTF
cdr3_nt: TGTGCCAGCAGCTCTTTGGGGCAGGGACAGGGTGACTATGGCTACACCTTC

j_call: TRBJ2-1
d_call: TRBD2
v_call: TRBV28
clone_size: few
cdr3_aa: CASSTAGTRTANEQFF
cdr3_nt: TGTGCCAGCAGTACCGCCGGGACTAGAACTGCTAATGAGCAGTTCTTC

j_call: TRBJ2-5
d_call: TRBD1
v_call: TRBV9
clone_size: few
cdr3_aa: CASSQGGVETQYF
cdr3_nt: TGTGCCAGCAGCCAAGGGGGCGTGGAGACCCAGTACTTC

j_call: TRBJ1-1
d_call: NA
v_call: TRBV7-9
clone_size: few
cdr3_aa: CATVYRDRTEAFF
cdr3_nt: TGTGCCACGGTCTACAGGGATAGGACTGAAGCTTTCTTT

j_call: TRBJ1-2
d_call: TRBD1
v_call: TRBV19
clone_size: NA
cdr3_aa: CASSNTGVYGYTF
cdr3_nt: TGTGCCAGTAGTAATACAGGGGTTTATGGCTACACCTTC

j_call: TRBJ2-5
d_call: NA
v_call: TRBV19
clone_size: NA
cdr3_aa: CASSIAPERQETQYF
cdr3_nt: TGTGCCAGTAGTATAGCGCCAGAAAGACAAGAGACCCAGTACTTC

j_call: TRBJ1-1
d_call: NA
v_call: TRBV18
clone_size: NA
cdr3_aa: CASSPDGANTEAFF
cdr3_nt: TGTGCCAGCTCTCCCGATGGGGCGAACACTGAAGCTTTCTTT

j_call: TRBJ2-3
d_call: NA
v_call: TRBV7-2
clone_size: few
cdr3_aa: CASSHTASDTQYF
cdr3_nt: TGTGCCAGCAGCCACACGGCCTCAGATACGCAGTATTTT

j_call: TRBJ2-5
d_call: NA
v_call: TRBV6-5
clone_size: few
cdr3_aa: CASSYSKYADGGTQYF
cdr3_nt: TGTGCCAGCAGTTACTCGAAATACGCGGACGGAGGGACCCAGTACTTC

j_call: TRBJ2-6
d_call: NA
v_call: TRBV10-3
clone_size: few
cdr3_aa: CAISGKNSGANVLTF
cdr3_nt: TGTGCCATCAGCGGAAAGAACTCTGGGGCCAACGTCCTGACTTTC

j_call: TRBJ2-7
d_call: NA
v_call: TRBV11-3
clone_size: NA
cdr3_aa: CASTLRRNYEQYF
cdr3_nt: TGTGCCAGCACCCTCCGGCGAAACTACGAGCAGTACTTC

j_call: TRBJ2-1
d_call: TRBD2
v_call: TRBV11-2
clone_size: NA
cdr3_aa: CASSLDRGGPTIYNEQFF
cdr3_nt: TGTGCCAGCAGCTTAGATCGCGGGGGGCCGACCATCTACAATGAGCAGTTCTTC

j_call: TRBJ2-3
d_call: TRBD1
v_call: TRBV28
clone_size: NA
cdr3_aa: CASRTGAADTQYF
cdr3_nt: TGTGCCAGCAGAACAGGGGCGGCAGATACGCAGTATTTT

j_call: TRBJ2-6
d_call: TRBD1
v_call: TRBV9
clone_size: few
cdr3_aa: CASSLLGQARSGANVLTF
cdr3_nt: TGTGCCAGCAGCCTCTTGGGACAGGCCCGCTCTGGGGCCAACGTCCTGACTTTC

j_call: TRBJ2-3
d_call: NA
v_call: TRBV15
clone_size: few
cdr3_aa: CATSLPTDTQYF
cdr3_nt: TGTGCCACCAGCTTACCCACAGATACGCAGTATTTT

j_call: TRBJ2-1
d_call: NA
v_call: TRBV19
clone_size: few
cdr3_aa: CASSRGGNEQFF
cdr3_nt: TGTGCCAGTAGTCGAGGGGGCAATGAGCAGTTCTTC

j_call: TRBJ2-5
d_call: NA
v_call: TRBV6-1
clone_size: NA
cdr3_aa: CASSEQPQETQYF
cdr3_nt: TGTGCCAGCAGTGAACAGCCTCAAGAGACCCAGTACTTC

j_call: TRBJ2-7
d_call: NA
v_call: TRBV5-4
clone_size: NA
cdr3_aa: CASSGGEGTYYEQYF
cdr3_nt: TGTGCCAGCAGCGGCGGAGAGGGGACATACTACGAGCAGTACTTC

j_call: TRBJ2-7
d_call: TRBD1
v_call: TRBV7-2
clone_size: NA
cdr3_aa: CASSSYQQGLEQYF
cdr3_nt: TGTGCCAGCAGCTCCTATCAACAGGGGTTGGAGCAGTACTTC

j_call: TRBJ2-2
d_call: NA
v_call: TRBV7-7
clone_size: NA
cdr3_aa: CASSLGFSRGTGELFF
cdr3_nt: TGTGCTAGCAGCTTGGGCTTCTCGCGGGGCACCGGGGAGCTGTTTTTT

j_call: TRBJ2-2
d_call: TRBD1
v_call: TRBV5-4
clone_size: NA
cdr3_aa: CASSFYLGQGTGELFF
cdr3_nt: TGTGCCAGCAGCTTTTACCTGGGACAGGGTACCGGGGAGCTGTTTTTT

j_call: TRBJ2-2
d_call: NA
v_call: TRBV2
clone_size: few
cdr3_aa: CASSSGTENTGELFF
cdr3_nt: TGTGCCAGCAGTTCCGGGACTGAGAACACCGGGGAGCTGTTTTTT

j_call: TRBJ1-2
d_call: NA
v_call: TRBV5-1
clone_size: few
cdr3_aa: CASRWEPTTPKGYTF
cdr3_nt: TGCGCCAGCAGGTGGGAACCGACGACCCCTAAAGGCTACACCTTC